This T cell receptor (beta chain) stems from a study of T-cell reconstitution after alpha-beta-depleted transplantation in children. Findings of the study overall: Several hundred graft clones that had expanded were reportedly the source of alpha-beta T cells about two months after transplant. Diversity and T-cell counts at one year after transplant derived mostly from new T cells.

The CDR3 loop spans 17 amino acids. Germline V CDR1 and CDR2: SGHRS, YFSETQ. The ends lost 5 bases at V and 5 bases at J; junction bases unmatched: 14. Unique molecular identifiers were incorporated into the prepared TCRbeta library. MiXCR, run by TCRdb on the PCR reads, gives a single entry per CDR3 protein. Of 500,000 to 750,000 distinct CDR3 sequences listed, 10% to 15% are singletons. Comment on this clonotype: The target antigen is unknown.

This material consisted of PBMCs, mostly from graft donor cells, taken 360 days after TCRalphabeta/CD19-depleted stem cell transplant. This clonotype originated in a male patient younger than 18 who had a stem cell transplant for acute myeloid leukemia, so the T cells may come from the graft donor. The chain combines TRBV5-1 with TRBJ2-1; 9 bases match TRBD2. In nucleotides, the CDR3 is TGCGCCAGCAGACCGCTAGCGGGACCACTTTTCGACAATGAGCAGTTCTTC. Encoded protein: CASRPLAGPLFDNEQFF.